The clone carrying this T cell receptor (beta chain) occurred many times. Its antigen is not identified. The CDR3 runs to 14 residues. V trimming: 5 bases; J trimming: 4 bases; junction bases outside the gene matches: 7. The entry originates in a study of read filtering for tumor transcriptome and immune sequencing. Across the whole study: Among patients, 17 were male and about 15 female, aged about 45 to 90 (mean approximately 64). RNA-seq yielded only roughly 85 to 1,400 TCR reads, IR-seq about 4 to 10.27 million. Whole-study results and caveats: Correlation between methods rose after single-read clonotypes were removed.

Molecular barcoded adaptors covering alpha/delta and beta/gamma chains were used on 400 ng RNA. TCRdb redid the calling of the reads with MiXCR, one entry per CDR3 protein. The repertoire holds about 130,000 distinct CDR3 sequences, with roughly 13% as singletons. Sampling of bone marrow took place during active disease in every patient. The material sequenced was a population of CD138-negative cells sorted from bone marrow. The V call is TRBV12-3 or TRBV12-4, the J call TRBJ2-5; 7 positions agree with TRBD1. The sequence was obtained from a donor at least 40 years old with multiple myeloma. The CDR3 sequence is CASSPQTGLETQYF. The CDR3 DNA reads as TGTGCCAGCAGTCCCCAGACAGGGTTAGAGACCCAGTACTTC.